A selection of T cell receptor beta chains follows, all from one sample in a study of blood T cell repertoires in COVID-19. Assay: immunoSEQ multiplex PCR; the TCRdb copy retains only in-frame clones and omits some. In the table there are 150,000 or so clones, about four fifths of which are singletons. The sequencing sample was made of peripheral blood. These receptors came from a woman aged 60-75 years with acute or convalescent COVID-19. CDR3s include the opening cysteine and the closing phenylalanine or tryptophan. The order of the fields is clone size, D gene, V gene, J gene, CDR3 protein, CDR3 DNA. D genes are given only for firm matches. Not all rows give a size; the values are once, few, many and, for expanded clones, a class.

>.|.|TRBV29-1|TRBJ2-7
CSVGDFGYEQYF
TGCAGCGTTGGGGACTTTGGGTACGAGCAGTACTTC
>once|TRBD2|TRBV19|TRBJ2-1
CASSKVGLYNEQFF
TGTGCCAGTAGTAAGGTGGGACTATACAATGAGCAGTTCTTC
>once|.|TRBV24-1|TRBJ2-3
CATSDNTDTQYF
TGTGCCACCAGTGACAACACAGATACGCAGTATTTT
>few|.|TRBV9|TRBJ1-3
CASSTFGTLGNTIYF
TGTGCCAGCAGCACCTTCGGGACACTTGGAAACACCATATATTTT
>.|.|TRBV6-1|TRBJ1-2
CASSESTIRGYTF
TGTGCCAGCAGTGAATCTACTATAAGGGGCTACACCTTC
>.|.|TRBV27|TRBJ2-7
CASSLNGRSSYEQYF
TGTGCCAGCAGTTTAAACGGTCGAAGCTCCTACGAGCAGTACTTC
>.|TRBD2|TRBV28|TRBJ2-3
CASSELLAGGTDTQYF
TGTGCCAGCAGTGAGTTGCTAGCGGGAGGCACAGATACGCAGTATTTT
>.|.|TRBV28|TRBJ1-2
CASSFSPNYGYTF
TGTGCCAGCAGTTTTAGTCCTAACTATGGCTACACCTTC
>.|.|TRBV28|TRBJ1-1
CASSFPFQRTGRGTEAFF
TGTGCCAGCAGTTTTCCATTCCAAAGGACCGGTCGGGGCACTGAAGCTTTCTTT
>.|.|TRBV4-2|TRBJ2-7
CASSQAGTPYEQYF
TGTGCCAGCAGCCAAGCCGGGACTCCCTACGAGCAGTACTTC
>few|.|TRBV28|TRBJ2-7
CASSLSGGGYEQYF
TGTGCCAGCAGTTTATCGGGGGGCGGATACGAGCAGTACTTC
>.|.|TRBV5-1|TRBJ2-5
CASSWTGHRQETQYF
TGCGCCAGCAGCTGGACGGGACACCGCCAAGAGACCCAGTACTTC
>.|.|TRBV6-1|TRBJ1-1
CASSVEGGGLATEAFF
TGTGCCAGCAGTGTGGAAGGGGGGGGGTTGGCCACTGAAGCTTTCTTT
>.|.|TRBV12-3/TRBV12-4|TRBJ1-2
CASTPGQPGSYTF
TGTGCCAGCACCCCAGGACAGCCTGGGAGCTACACCTTC
>.|.|TRBV4-3|TRBJ1-6
CASSLDTNSSPLHF
TGCGCCAGCAGCCTGGACACAAATAGTTCACCCCTCCACTTT
>.|.|TRBV2|TRBJ1-5
CASSGRGGYQPQHF
TGTGCCAGCAGTGGTCGTGGGGGCTATCAGCCCCAGCATTTT
>.|TRBD1|TRBV4-1|TRBJ2-5
CASSHAGQGYLKETQYF
TGCGCCAGCAGCCACGCGGGACAGGGATACCTGAAAGAGACCCAGTACTTC
>.|TRBD1|TRBV6-6|TRBJ2-5
CASSWNRGRETQYF
TGTGCCAGCAGTTGGAACAGGGGCCGGGAGACCCAGTACTTC
>once|TRBD1|TRBV5-1|TRBJ2-7
CASSLVPGGHEQYF
TGCGCCAGCAGCTTGGTACCAGGGGGCCACGAGCAGTACTTC
>.|TRBD1|TRBV30|TRBJ2-1
CAWSSQGDNEQFF
TGTGCCTGGAGTTCCCAGGGGGACAATGAGCAGTTCTTC
>.|TRBD1|TRBV6-5|TRBJ2-3
CASSSGQGNTDTQYF
TGTGCCAGCAGCTCAGGACAGGGGAACACAGATACGCAGTATTTT
>.|.|TRBV14|TRBJ1-1
CASSQEPVQGTEAFF
TGTGCCAGCAGCCAAGAGCCTGTACAGGGCACTGAAGCTTTCTTT
>.|.|TRBV10-1|TRBJ1-5
CASPHGEPQHF
TGCGCCAGCCCCCACGGGGAGCCCCAGCATTTT
>.|TRBD2|TRBV28|TRBJ2-3
CQSGRATDTQYF
TGCCAGAGCGGGAGGGCCACAGATACGCAGTATTTT
>.|TRBD2|TRBV10-3|TRBJ2-3
CAISEYQEASGSTDTQYF
TGTGCCATCAGTGAGTATCAGGAAGCTAGCGGGAGCACAGATACGCAGTATTTT